The 19 T cell receptor beta chains reported below all come from one sample, sequenced in a study of blood T cell repertoires in COVID-19. Data came from immunoSEQ multiplex PCR; TCRdb stores just in-frame clones and leaves some out. Found here are a few hundred thousand clones, more than 70% of them singletons; the top ten hold about 3.4%. The sample comprised peripheral blood. The receptors derive from a woman between 18 and 29 years old with acute or convalescent COVID-19.

This clone was seen only a few times. The J gene is TRBJ2-7, the V gene TRBV5-1; 7 bases align to TRBD1. With 4 bases clipped from V and 6 bases from J, the junction kept 7 bases outside the gene matches. The CDR3 is 13 amino acids. From germline, CDR1 is SGHRS and CDR2 YFSETQ. The CDR3 here is CASSMDRLGEQYF. CDR3 nucleotide sequence: TGCGCCAGCAGCATGGACAGGTTAGGCGAGCAGTACTTC.

The V gene is TRBV10-3, the J gene TRBJ2-7; 13 bases map to TRBD2. J lost 2 bases, V lost 9 bases, and 1 base had no gene match. In germline, CDR1 is ENHRY, CDR2 SYGVKD. This CDR3 spans 13 amino acids. In DNA form, the CDR3 reads TGTGCCATTGGGACTAGCGGGACCTACGAGCAGTACTTC. Protein product: CAIGTSGTYEQYF.

The gene calls are TRBV18 and TRBJ1-1; TRBD1 agrees at 8 bases. The CDR3 is made up of 13 amino acids. V dropped 8 bases and J dropped 5; count of bases not matched to a gene: 7. Germline-derived CDR1 and CDR2 are KGHSH and LQKENI. The CDR3 DNA follows: TGTGCCAGCAAAAACCAGGGGGCTACTGAAGCTTTCTTT. Amino acid sequence: CASKNQGATEAFF. Complete variable domain (other parts from reference TRBV18 and TRBJ1-1): NAGVMQNPRHLVRRRGQEARLRCSPMKGHSHVYWYRQLPEEGLKFMVYLQKENIIDESGMPKERFSAEFPKEGPSILRIQQVVRGDSAAYFCASKNQGATEAFFGQGTRLTVV.

This chain uses TRBV29-1 with TRBJ2-3; the D is unclear. The V gene's germline CDR1 is SQVTM and CDR2 ANQGSEA. The CDR3 spans 13 residues. V was shortened by 7 bases and J by 2 bases, with 13 bases between the two germline ends. Written as DNA, the CDR3 is TGCAGCGCTGCGCGCTTTTACACAGATACGCAGTATTTT. Translation gives CSAARFYTDTQYF.

The chain couples TRBV25-1 to TRBJ2-2; D is perhaps TRBD1 (5 bases). V was trimmed by 1 base and J by 7 bases, leaving 10 bases between them. CDR1 and CDR2 from the germline V gene are MGHDK and SYGVNS. This CDR3 region has 14 residues. CDR3 amino acids: CASSELAGNGELFF. For the CDR3, the DNA is TGTGCCAGCAGTGAATTGGCAGGGAACGGGGAGCTGTTTTTT.

The chain couples TRBV23-1 to TRBJ1-3; D call uncertain. TRBV23-1 is an ORF; its function is uncertain. This CDR3 comprises 16 residues. V was shortened by 4 bases and J by 1 base, with 14 bases between the two germline ends. Here the CDR3 DNA reads TGCGCCAGCAGTCTGGGCCAAGTCGGTTCTGGAAACACCATATATTTT. Translating it yields CASSLGQVGSGNTIYF.

This chain uses TRBV7-9 with TRBJ2-3; the D is unclear. CDR3 length equals 15 residues. The germline CDR1 and CDR2 sequences are SEHNR and FQNEAQ (reference sequence). With 1 base removed from V and 4 bases from J, the gap between germline ends came to 12 bases. DNA of the CDR3: TGTGCCAGCAGCTTAGGGGCAGTCCCTCCAGATACGCAGTATTTT. Encoded protein: CASSLGAVPPDTQYF.

V and J are TRBV5-6 and TRBJ1-1; 10 bases match TRBD1. The germline V gene encodes CDR1 SGHDT and CDR2 YYEEEE. The CDR3 has 14 residues. V was clipped by 4 bases and J by 0 bases; unmatched bases: 0. The DNA for the CDR3 is TGTGCCAGCAGCGGGACAGGGGTGAACACTGAAGCTTTCTTT. Its protein product is CASSGTGVNTEAFF.

The chain couples TRBV30 to TRBJ2-7, with a weak D call TRBD1 (6 bases). Per germline, CDR1 GTSNPN and CDR2 SVGIG (reference sequence). This CDR3 contains 13 residues. V gave up 0 bases and J gave up 4 bases, with 10 bases separating them. The CDR3 region is CAWSVHRVYEQYF. The CDR3 DNA follows: TGTGCCTGGAGTGTTCACAGGGTGTACGAGCAGTACTTC.

A single count supports this clone. V and J are TRBV24-1 and TRBJ2-7; TRBD1 matches at 9 bases. Germline V gene sequence: CDR1 KGHDR, CDR2 SFDVKD. V shed 7 bases and J 1 base; nucleotides not matched to a gene: 7. The length of the CDR3 is 15 residues. Here the CDR3 reads CATSLDRGMSYEQYF. CDR3 nucleotide sequence: TGTGCCACCAGCCTGGACAGGGGTATGTCCTACGAGCAGTACTTC.

The rearrangement links TRBV13 to TRBJ2-3, with 10 bases identical to TRBD2. CDR1 is PRHDT, CDR2 FYEKMQ, per germline (reference sequence). The CDR3 runs to 15 residues. Trimming cost V 5 bases and J 4 bases; bases outside gene matches: 6. The chain's CDR3 is CASSPRLAGPDTQYF. In DNA form, the CDR3 reads TGTGCCAGCAGCCCTCGACTAGCGGGCCCAGATACGCAGTATTTT.

The chain employs TRBV5-5 and TRBJ1-5, with D perhaps matching TRBD1 (6 bases). This CDR3 region has 16 residues. Germline lookup yields CDR1 SGHKS and CDR2 YYEKEE (reference sequence). Deletions cut 4 bases from V and 0 bases from J, with 14 bases between. The CDR3 DNA sequence: TGTGCCAGCAGCCCGCGTTGGACAGATAGCAATCAGCCCCAGCATTTT. Its translation is CASSPRWTDSNQPQHF.

The chain carries TRBV6-5 and TRBJ1-4; a possible D gene is TRBD1 (6 bases). The V end lost 6 bases, the J end lost 8 bases, and 13 bases lay between the germline ends. The CDR3 is made up of 13 amino acids. Germline V gene sequence: CDR1 MNHEY, CDR2 SVGAGI. The DNA of the CDR3 is TGTGCCAGCAGAACAGGGCTTGGGGAAAAACTGTTTTTT. The encoded protein is CASRTGLGEKLFF.

This clone was counted once. The V call is TRBV5-5, the J call TRBJ2-7; D is perhaps TRBD1 (5 bases). The CDR3 loop spans 16 amino acids. Germline V lookup: CDR1 SGHKS, CDR2 YYEKEE (reference sequence). The V end was cut by 4 bases, the J end by 2 bases, with 19 bases between. In DNA form, the CDR3 reads TGTGCCAGCAGCCGCCTAGTGTCACAGGCAGCCTACGAGCAGTACTTC. Protein: CASSRLVSQAAYEQYF.

This chain uses TRBV18 with TRBJ1-4; D unresolved. The V end was cut by 2 bases, the J end by 4 bases, with 11 bases between. The germline V gene has CDR1 KGHSH and CDR2 LQKENI. The CDR3 is 15 residues long. The CDR3 DNA reads TGTGCCAGCTCACCAACGGTAGGGAGTAATGAAAAACTGTTTTTT. This gives the protein CASSPTVGSNEKLFF.

V gene TRBV7-2 combines with J gene TRBJ1-1, with D maybe TRBD1 (6 bases). V was trimmed by 6 bases and J by 3 bases, leaving 14 bases between them. Per germline, CDR1 SGHTA and CDR2 FQGNSA. This CDR3 region has 14 residues. For the CDR3, the DNA is TGTGCCAGCAGTAGGGACAACAGCCACACTGAAGCTTTCTTT. Its protein is CASSRDNSHTEAFF.

CDR3 nucleotide sequence: TGTGCCAGCAGTGAAGGGACAGGGGGCTCTGGGGCCAACGTCCTGACTTTC. It specifies CASSEGTGGSGANVLTF. The chain employs TRBV6-4 and TRBJ2-6; 11 bases fit TRBD1. This CDR3 region has 17 residues. The germline V gene encodes CDR1 MRHNA and CDR2 SNTAGT. V shed 3 bases, J shed 0 bases, and the junction held 1 base outside the gene matches.

This clone was recorded only once. The chain is built from TRBV7-2 and TRBJ2-5; possible D gene TRBD2, 5 bases. Germline CDR1 is SGHTA and CDR2 is FQGNSA. Trimming stripped 1 base from V and 5 bases from J, with 11 bases between. The CDR3 is made up of 14 amino acids. CDR3 sequence: CASSLGGERETQYF. The CDR3 coding sequence is TGTGCCAGCAGCTTAGGGGGAGAGAGGGAGACCCAGTACTTC.

The V call is TRBV3-1 (or the pseudogene TRBV3-2), the J call TRBJ2-7; 7 bases are shared with TRBD2. With 4 bases clipped from V and 5 bases from J, the junction kept 5 bases outside the gene matches. The CDR3 runs to 13 residues. Germline V gene data show CDR1 as LGHDT and CDR2 as YNNKEL (reference sequence). The CDR3 coding sequence is TGTGCCAGCAGCCCTAGCGGTACCGACGAGCAGTACTTC. Translated, it gives CASSPSGTDEQYF.